This TCR beta chain originates from a study of T cell responses to AZD1222 COVID-19 vaccine. Some clones are missing from TCRdb's copy, which holds only in-frame ones; the method was immunoSEQ multiplex PCR. The sample lists approximately 110,000 clones, about nine tenths occurring once. V lost 5 bases to trimming and J lost 6 bases; unmatched junction nucleotides: 9. Germline lookup yields CDR1 SGHRS and CDR2 YFSETQ. The CDR3 runs 16 residues. This sequence was found in an adult in good health. This chain uses TRBV5-1 with TRBJ2-2; 11 bases align to TRBD2. The sequencing here drew on peripheral blood, taken on day 0 of AZD1222 vaccination. The CDR3 here is CASRFSGGASAGELFF. The CDR3 DNA reads TGCGCCAGCAGGTTTAGCGGGGGGGCCTCCGCCGGGGAGCTGTTTTTT.